Below, one T cell receptor (beta chain) is given with its context. The target antigen is unknown. The V and J ends lost 0 bases and 9 bases, in that order; junction bases with no gene match: 4. Per germline, CDR1 GTSNPN and CDR2 SVGIG (reference sequence). This CDR3 has 13 residues. The record originates from a study of T cell responses to AZD1222 COVID-19 vaccine. Study-level results: Of spike-specific TCRs, nearly half reportedly target regions left unmutated in variants.

Only in-frame clones appear in the TCRdb table, and some are missing; sequencing was by immunoSEQ multiplex PCR. The table records some 150,000 clones, around 83% of them present only once. Pooled samples include second doses given at about 4 or 12 weeks. The sample in question was peripheral blood, obtained 28 days after the second AZD1222 dose. This sequence was found in an adult who received the AZD1222 COVID-19 vaccine. The chain couples TRBV30 to TRBJ1-5; 8 bases line up with TRBD1. The CDR3 sequence is CAWSVQGVGPQHF. CDR3 nucleotides: TGTGCCTGGAGTGTACAGGGGGTAGGGCCCCAGCATTTT.